This passage covers 12 T cell receptor beta chains from one sample sequenced in a study of T-cell memory formation after mild COVID-19. TCRdb re-called the 5' RACE reads through MiXCR, storing one row per CDR3 protein. Altogether 110,000 or so distinct CDR3 sequences are present, 15% to 20% being singletons, with the ten largest covering 5% to 6.5%. The sample was PBMCs or a T cell subset sorted from them (not recorded which). These receptors all come from a man between 18 and 29 years old who had mild COVID-19 (a few samples of this study predate the infection). Cell type and time point are not known.

The rearrangement joins TRBV24-1 to TRBJ2-2, with TRBD1 as a possible D gene (6 bases). Germline V gene lookup returns CDR1 KGHDR and CDR2 SFDVKD. This CDR3 region has 15 residues. V gave up 3 bases and J gave up 5 bases, with 12 bases separating them. The CDR3 spells CATSDPRGVTGELFF. The CDR3, as DNA: TGTGCCACCAGTGATCCCAGGGGCGTAACCGGGGAGCTGTTTTTT.

This clonotype was detected many times. The V and J genes are TRBV9 and TRBJ2-5; TRBD2 matches 9 bases. Germline V lookup: CDR1 SGDLS, CDR2 YYNGEE. J was trimmed by 7 bases and V by 3 bases; bases with no gene match: 4. This CDR3 has 13 residues. Written as DNA, the CDR3 is TGTGCCAGCAGCGAGGGACTAGCCGTGACCCAGTACTTC. Protein sequence: CASSEGLAVTQYF.

This chain joins TRBV6-6 and TRBJ1-2; D gene uncertain. CDR1 is MNHNY, CDR2 SVGAGI, per germline (reference sequence). V lost 2 bases, J lost 0 bases, and 10 bases lay in between. The CDR3 has 15 amino acids. The CDR3 spells CASSYASGSNYGYTF. In DNA, the CDR3 is TGTGCCAGCAGTTACGCGTCGGGATCTAACTATGGCTACACCTTC.

There are many counts of this clonotype. V is TRBV20-1 and J is TRBJ2-5; no clear D. Germline V lookup: CDR1 DFQATT, CDR2 SNEGSKA (reference sequence). V dropped 0 bases and J dropped 7 bases, with 15 bases sitting between them. The CDR3 spans 14 residues. This CDR3 reads CSARDRTFKGTQYF. The CDR3 DNA sequence: TGCAGTGCTAGAGATCGGACGTTTAAGGGGACCCAGTACTTC.

The chain couples TRBV28 to TRBJ2-3, with 8 bases matching TRBD2. This CDR3 is built from 16 residues. V lost 5 bases and J lost 1; bases outside the gene matches: 8. Germline-derived CDR1 and CDR2 are MDHEN and SYDVKM. CDR3 amino acids: CASSPGTSRGTDTQYF. Written as DNA, the CDR3 is TGTGCCAGCAGTCCCGGGACTAGTCGGGGCACAGATACGCAGTATTTT.

The chain couples TRBV7-3 to TRBJ2-1; 8 bases agree with TRBD2. Trimming cost V 2 bases and J 5 bases; bases outside gene matches: 5. Germline CDR1 SGHTA, CDR2 FQGTGA. The CDR3 runs 15 residues. The CDR3 DNA reads as TGTGCCAGCAGCTTATTCGGGGGGGAGGACAATGAGCAGTTCTTC. Protein: CASSLFGGEDNEQFF.

The CDR3 DNA is TGCGCCAGCAAGGTCGGGGGGTTCCGGGAGACCCAGTACTTC. This encodes CASKVGGFRETQYF. The chain uses TRBV5-1 and TRBJ2-5; 7 nucleotides agree with TRBD2. The CDR3 has 14 residues. Germline CDR1 SGHRS, CDR2 YFSETQ. V lost 6 bases and J lost 5; bases outside the gene matches: 10.

There are a few counts of this clonotype. This chain uses TRBV20-1 with TRBJ1-1; TRBD1 matches 8 bases. Germline V CDR1 and CDR2: DFQATT, SNEGSKA (reference sequence). V lost 6 bases, J lost 10 bases, and 13 bases stayed unmatched. The CDR3 extends over 13 amino acids. This CDR3 is CSAAAGQGAGAFF. The CDR3 bases are TGCAGTGCCGCGGCGGGCCAGGGGGCAGGAGCTTTCTTT.

This clonotype came up once. The V and J genes are TRBV6-5 and TRBJ1-6; the match to TRBD1 covers 8 bases. This CDR3 comprises 15 residues. The ends lost 3 bases at V and 8 bases at J; junction bases unmatched: 6. CDR1 and CDR2 (germline): MNHEY, SVGAGI. The CDR3 coding sequence is TGTGCCAGCAGTTATACCGACAGGGGCGATTCACCCCTCCACTTT. Its translation is CASSYTDRGDSPLHF.

This clonotype was counted many times. CDR3 amino acids: CASSEGQGNTGELFF. As DNA, the CDR3 is TGCGCCAGCAGCGAGGGACAGGGGAACACCGGGGAGCTGTTTTTT. This chain uses TRBV5-1 with TRBJ2-2; 9 bases match TRBD1. The ends lost 4 bases at V and 1 base at J; junction bases unmatched: 2. Germline V gene data show CDR1 as SGHRS and CDR2 as YFSETQ. The CDR3 is made up of 15 amino acids.

The V and J genes are TRBV9 and TRBJ1-2; the match to TRBD1 covers 7 bases. Germline V gene sequence: CDR1 SGDLS, CDR2 YYNGEE. CDR3 length: 16 amino acids. Germline trimming cut 0 bases from V and 4 bases from J; bases unmatched to any gene: 9. The CDR3 DNA reads as TGTGCCAGCAGCGTAGGACGGAGGGGGCGAGTCTATGGCTACACCTTC. Protein product: CASSVGRRGRVYGYTF.

The chain links TRBV6-4 to TRBJ2-5; D perhaps matches TRBD2 (5 bases). Deletions cut 8 bases from V and 5 bases from J, with 12 bases between. CDR3 length: 12 residues. The germline CDR1 and CDR2 sequences are MRHNA and SNTAGT. In nucleotides, the CDR3 is TGTGCCAGCCTCCGGGGTATCGAGACCCAGTACTTC. It specifies CASLRGIETQYF.